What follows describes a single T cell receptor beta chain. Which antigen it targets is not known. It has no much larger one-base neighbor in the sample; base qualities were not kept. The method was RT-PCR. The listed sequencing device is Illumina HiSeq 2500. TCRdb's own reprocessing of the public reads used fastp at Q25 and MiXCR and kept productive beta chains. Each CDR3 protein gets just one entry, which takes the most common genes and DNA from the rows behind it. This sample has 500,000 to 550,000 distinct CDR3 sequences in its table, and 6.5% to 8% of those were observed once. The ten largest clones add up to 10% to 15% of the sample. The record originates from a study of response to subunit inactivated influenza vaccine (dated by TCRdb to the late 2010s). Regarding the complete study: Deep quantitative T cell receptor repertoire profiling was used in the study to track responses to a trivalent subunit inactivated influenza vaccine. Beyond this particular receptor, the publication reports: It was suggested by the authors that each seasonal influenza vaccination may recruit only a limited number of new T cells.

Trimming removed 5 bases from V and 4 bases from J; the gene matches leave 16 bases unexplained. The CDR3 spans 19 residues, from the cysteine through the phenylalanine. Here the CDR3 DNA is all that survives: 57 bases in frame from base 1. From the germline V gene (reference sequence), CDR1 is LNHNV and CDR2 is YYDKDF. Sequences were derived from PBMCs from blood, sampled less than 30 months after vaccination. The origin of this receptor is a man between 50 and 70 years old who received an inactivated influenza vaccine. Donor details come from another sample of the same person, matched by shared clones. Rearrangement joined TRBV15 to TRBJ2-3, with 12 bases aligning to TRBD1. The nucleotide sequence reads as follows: TGTGCCACCAGCGGGGCCACCGGGACAGGGGGCCATAGACCAGATACGCAGTATTTT. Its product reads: CATSGATGTGGHRPDTQYF.